The entry below gives a single TCR beta chain sequence along with its context. Antigen unknown. A read error may account for a junction end that differs from germline. In the same sample, other DNA sequences code for this CDR3. This sample was included in a study of shared clonotypes between healthy human individuals. Study-level points and caveats: Against clonotypes common to all four donors, non-shared ones had lower generation probabilities. Naive CD4 clonotypes were shared across several donors at about 5.2%. The genetic and exposure-history diversity represented was limited by few donors.

The CDR3 extends over 11 amino acids. Germline lookup yields CDR1 ENHRY and CDR2 SYGVKD. An even split of each subset's genomic DNA across several immunoSEQ plates was performed. Sequenced by immunoSEQ multiplex PCR; TCRdb stores in-frame clones only, minus some. The sample lists some 1.1 million clones; roughly 77% were seen once. The clonotype was recovered from a young man in good health. Some clones in this sample may be carry-over from other donors' samples. The chain combines TRBV10-3 with TRBJ2-7; no reliable D call. Input material: memory CD4+ T cells from PBMCs. Sample subset: CD45RA-negative fraction. CDR3 sequence (DNA): TGTGCCATCAGTGTGGAATACGAGCAGTATTTC. This codes for CAISVEYEQYF.